The 5 T cell receptor beta chains presented below share a single source sample, sequenced in a study of pediatric ulcerative colitis. The protocol was immunoSEQ multiplex PCR, while the TCRdb copy is restricted to in-frame clones and leaves out a portion. Among about 36,000 clones, 73% were seen once, and the ten largest hold approximately 0.74%. Rectal tissue came from one to two pinch biopsies taken at colonoscopy. The sequenced sample consisted of gut tissue. Receptor source: a boy younger than 18 with moderate ulcerative colitis.

The chain joins TRBV27 to TRBJ2-7; tentative D call: TRBD1 (5 bases). Between the trimmed V and J ends, which lost 3 bases and 6 bases, there was a span of 15 bases. The germline V gene encodes CDR1 MNHEY and CDR2 SMNVEV (reference sequence). The CDR3 has 14 amino acids. The CDR3 protein is CASSFVQGPLEQYF. CDR3 in DNA: TGTGCCAGCAGTTTCGTTCAGGGTCCTCTCGAGCAGTACTTC.

The chain recombines TRBV11-2 with TRBJ2-7; 9 positions agree with TRBD2. The CDR3 consists of 14 residues. CDR1 is SGHAT and CDR2 is FQNNGV in the germline V gene. The V segment lost 3 bases and the J segment 5 bases; nucleotides outside the gene matches: 5. CDR3 residues: CASSFGLARDEQYF. DNA of the CDR3: TGTGCCAGCAGCTTTGGACTAGCGAGGGACGAGCAGTACTTC.

This chain joins TRBV27 and TRBJ2-7; either TRBD1 or TRBD2 may supply D (5 bases each). Germline V gives CDR1 MNHEY, CDR2 SMNVEV (reference sequence). The V end lost 8 bases, the J end lost 7 bases, and 30 bases lay between the germline ends. There are 17 residues in the CDR3. CDR3 in amino acids: CASLGVNKTGATWEQYF. CDR3 bases: TGTGCCAGCTTAGGGGTCAATAAGACCGGGGCGACCTGGGAGCAGTACTTC.

This chain uses TRBV7-2 with TRBJ1-5; D is unclear. Germline assignment: CDR1 SGHTA and CDR2 FQGNSA. The CDR3 loop spans 14 amino acids. With 1 base removed from V and 6 bases from J, the gap between germline ends came to 10 bases. As DNA, the CDR3 is TGTGCCAGCAGCTTAGAAGCGGTACGTCAGCCCCAGCATTTT. It translates to CASSLEAVRQPQHF.

The sample holds a few counts of this clone. The chain recombines TRBV18 with TRBJ1-1, with D unclear. This CDR3 is built from 13 residues. Trimming removed 7 bases at V and 5 bases at J, with 14 bases between. Looked up from germline, CDR1 is KGHSH and CDR2 is LQKENI. For the CDR3, the DNA is TGTGCCAGCTTAACCAGGCGATTGACTGAAGCTTTCTTT. Translation: CASLTRRLTEAFF.